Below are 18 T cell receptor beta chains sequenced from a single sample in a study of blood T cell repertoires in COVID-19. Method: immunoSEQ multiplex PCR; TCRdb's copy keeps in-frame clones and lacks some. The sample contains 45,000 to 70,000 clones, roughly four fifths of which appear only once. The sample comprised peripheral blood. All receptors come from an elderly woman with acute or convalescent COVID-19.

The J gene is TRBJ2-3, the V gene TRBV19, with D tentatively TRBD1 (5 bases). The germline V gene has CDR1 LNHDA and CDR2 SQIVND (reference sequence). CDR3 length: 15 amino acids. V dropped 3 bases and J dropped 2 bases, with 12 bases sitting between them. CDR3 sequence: CASSIQGSYTDTQYF. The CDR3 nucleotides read TGTGCCAGTAGTATCCAGGGTTCATACACAGATACGCAGTATTTT.

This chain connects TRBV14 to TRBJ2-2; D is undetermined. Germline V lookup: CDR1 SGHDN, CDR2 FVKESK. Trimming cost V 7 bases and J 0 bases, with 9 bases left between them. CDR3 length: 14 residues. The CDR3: CASKPHTNTGELFF. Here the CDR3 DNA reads TGTGCCAGCAAGCCCCATACGAACACCGGGGAGCTGTTTTTT.

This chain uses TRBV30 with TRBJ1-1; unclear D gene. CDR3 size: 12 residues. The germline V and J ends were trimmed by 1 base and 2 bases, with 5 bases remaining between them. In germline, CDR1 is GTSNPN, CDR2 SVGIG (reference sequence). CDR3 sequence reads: CAWSETNTEAFF. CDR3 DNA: TGTGCCTGGAGTGAGACAAACACTGAAGCTTTCTTT.

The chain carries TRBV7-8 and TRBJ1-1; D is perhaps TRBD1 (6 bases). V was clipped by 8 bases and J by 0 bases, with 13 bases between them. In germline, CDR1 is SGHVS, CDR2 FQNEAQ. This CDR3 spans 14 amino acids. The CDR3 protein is CASGRGGMNTEAFF. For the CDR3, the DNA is TGTGCCAGCGGTCGCGGGGGCATGAACACTGAAGCTTTCTTT. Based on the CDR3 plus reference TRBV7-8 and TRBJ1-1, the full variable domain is GAGVSQSPRYKVAKRGQDVALRCDPISGHVSLFWYQQALGQGPEFLTYFQNEAQLDKSGLPSDRFFAERPEGSVSTLKIQRTQQEDSAVYLCASGRGGMNTEAFFGQGTRLTVV.

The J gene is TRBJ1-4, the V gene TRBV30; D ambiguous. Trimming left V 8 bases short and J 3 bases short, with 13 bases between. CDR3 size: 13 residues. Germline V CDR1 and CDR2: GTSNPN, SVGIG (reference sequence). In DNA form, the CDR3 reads TGTGCCCAGAGGGAGACCTCTAATGAAAAACTGTTTTTT. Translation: CAQRETSNEKLFF.

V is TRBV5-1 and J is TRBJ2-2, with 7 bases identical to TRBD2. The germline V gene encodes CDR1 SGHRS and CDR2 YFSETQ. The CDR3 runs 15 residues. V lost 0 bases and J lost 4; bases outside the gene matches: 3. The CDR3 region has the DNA TGCGCCAGCAGCTTGGCGGGGGGTGGCACCGGGGAGCTGTTTTTT. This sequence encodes CASSLAGGGTGELFF.

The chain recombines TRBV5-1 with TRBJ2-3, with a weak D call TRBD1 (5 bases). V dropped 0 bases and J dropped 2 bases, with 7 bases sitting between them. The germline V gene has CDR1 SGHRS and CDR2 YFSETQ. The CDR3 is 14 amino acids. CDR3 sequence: CASSLGQTTDTQYF. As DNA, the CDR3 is TGCGCCAGCAGCTTGGGACAGACCACAGATACGCAGTATTTT.

CDR3 protein: CAIPGLAGVPDTQYF. The CDR3 nucleotides read TGTGCCATCCCGGGACTAGCGGGGGTTCCAGATACGCAGTATTTT. The chain combines TRBV24-1 with TRBJ2-3, with 14 positions matching TRBD2. This CDR3 region has 15 residues. Trimming took 11 bases from V and 4 from J; bases not matched to a gene: 7. Looked up from germline, CDR1 is KGHDR and CDR2 is SFDVKD.

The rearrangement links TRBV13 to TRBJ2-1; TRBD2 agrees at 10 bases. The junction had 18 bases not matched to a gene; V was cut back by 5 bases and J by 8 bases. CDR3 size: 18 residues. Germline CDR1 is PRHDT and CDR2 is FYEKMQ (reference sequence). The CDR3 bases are TGTGCCAGCAGCCGCTTAGCCGCGGCTAGCGGGAGAAAGGATGAGCAGTTCTTC. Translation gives CASSRLAAASGRKDEQFF.

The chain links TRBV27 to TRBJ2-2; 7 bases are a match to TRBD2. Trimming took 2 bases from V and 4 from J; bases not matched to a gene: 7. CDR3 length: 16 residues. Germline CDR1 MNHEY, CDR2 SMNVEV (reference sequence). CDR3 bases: TGTGCCAGCAGTTTAGCGGGGCGGGGGACCACCGGGGAGCTGTTTTTT. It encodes CASSLAGRGTTGELFF.

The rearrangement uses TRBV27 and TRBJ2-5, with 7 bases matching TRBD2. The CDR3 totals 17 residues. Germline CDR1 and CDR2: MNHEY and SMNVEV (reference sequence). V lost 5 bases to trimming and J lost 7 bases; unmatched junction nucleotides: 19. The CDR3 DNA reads TGTGCCAGCAGTCAAAACCTGATCGGGGGGAGCGGTGGGACCCAGTACTTC. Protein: CASSQNLIGGSGGTQYF.

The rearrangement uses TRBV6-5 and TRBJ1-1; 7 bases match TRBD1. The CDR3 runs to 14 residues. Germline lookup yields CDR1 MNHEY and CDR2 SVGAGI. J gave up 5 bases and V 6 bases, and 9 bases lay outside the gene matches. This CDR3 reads CASRADRARTEAFF. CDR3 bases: TGTGCCAGCAGGGCTGACAGGGCGAGGACTGAAGCTTTCTTT.

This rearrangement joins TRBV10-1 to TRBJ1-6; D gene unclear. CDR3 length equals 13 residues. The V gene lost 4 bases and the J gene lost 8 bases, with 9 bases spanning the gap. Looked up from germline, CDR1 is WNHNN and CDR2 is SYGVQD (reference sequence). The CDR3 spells CASSAMRDSPLHF. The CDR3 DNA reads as TGCGCCAGCAGTGCTATGAGGGATTCACCCCTCCACTTT.

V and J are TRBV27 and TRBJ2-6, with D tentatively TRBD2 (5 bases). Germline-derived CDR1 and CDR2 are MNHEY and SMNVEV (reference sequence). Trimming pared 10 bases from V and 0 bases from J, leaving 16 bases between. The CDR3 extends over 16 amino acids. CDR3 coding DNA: TGTGCCACCAAAGCGGATATCCACTCTGGGGCCAACGTCCTGACTTTC. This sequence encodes CATKADIHSGANVLTF.

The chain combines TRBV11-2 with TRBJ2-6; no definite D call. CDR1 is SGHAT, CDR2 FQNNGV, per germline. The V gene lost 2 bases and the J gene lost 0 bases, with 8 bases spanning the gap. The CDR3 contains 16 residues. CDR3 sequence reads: CASSLTTLSGANVLTF. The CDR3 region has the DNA TGTGCCAGCAGCTTAACTACCCTCTCTGGGGCCAACGTCCTGACTTTC.

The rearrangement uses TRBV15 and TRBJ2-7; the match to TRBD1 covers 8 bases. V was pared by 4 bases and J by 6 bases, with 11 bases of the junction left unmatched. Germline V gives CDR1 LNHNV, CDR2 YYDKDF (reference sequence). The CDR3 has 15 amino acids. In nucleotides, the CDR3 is TGTGCCACCAGCATCCGGACAGGGCTCGACGGCGAGCAGTACTTC. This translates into CATSIRTGLDGEQYF.

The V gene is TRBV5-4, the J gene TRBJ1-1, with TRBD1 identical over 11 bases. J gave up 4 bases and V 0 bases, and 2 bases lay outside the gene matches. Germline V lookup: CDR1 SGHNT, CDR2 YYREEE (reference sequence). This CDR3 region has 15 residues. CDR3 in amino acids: CASSLGTGGATEAFF. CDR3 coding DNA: TGTGCCAGCAGCTTGGGGACAGGGGGCGCCACTGAAGCTTTCTTT. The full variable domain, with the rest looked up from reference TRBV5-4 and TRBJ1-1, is ETGVTQSPTHLIKTRGQQVTLRCSSQSGHNTVSWYQQALGQGPQFIFQYYREEENGRGNFPPRFSGLQFPNYSSELNVNALELDDSALYLCASSLGTGGATEAFFGQGTRLTVV.

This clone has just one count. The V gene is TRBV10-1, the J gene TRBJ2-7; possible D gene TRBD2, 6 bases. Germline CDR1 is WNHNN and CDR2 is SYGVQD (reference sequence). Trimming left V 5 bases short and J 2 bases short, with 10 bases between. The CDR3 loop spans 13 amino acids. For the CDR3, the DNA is TGCGCCAGCAGTCATAGCGGAGCCTACGAGCAGTACTTC. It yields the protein CASSHSGAYEQYF.